This T cell receptor beta chain comes out of a study of response to subunit inactivated influenza vaccine (dated by TCRdb to between 2018 and 2020). Turning to the overall study: To follow how T cells responded to a trivalent subunit inactivated influenza vaccine, the researchers relied on deep quantitative profiling of the T cell receptor repertoire.

Library preparation was by RT-PCR. Sequencing relied on an Illumina HiSeq 2500. TCRdb trimmed the raw reads at Q25, called clones with MiXCR and kept productive beta chains. Here each entry gathers all rows of one CDR3 protein and keeps the most common genes and DNA. Recorded for this sample are 550,000 to 800,000 distinct CDR3 sequences; about 15% of them occurred a single time. The ten biggest clones cover 5.5% to 8% of the sample. The study at large found these results: It was suggested by the authors that each seasonal influenza vaccination may recruit only a limited number of new T cells.

With regard to this clonotype: No cognate antigen has been identified for it. It has no much larger one-base neighbor in the sample; base qualities were not kept.

Sequenced material: PBMCs from blood, taken 14 days before vaccination. This clonotype was sampled from a man aged 45-60 years who received an inactivated influenza vaccine. Donor details come from another sample of the same person, matched by shared clones.

The CDR3 has the sequence CASSPTDSAFFYGYTF. The DNA sequence is as follows: TGTGCCAGCAGTCCTACCGACAGTGCCTTTTTCTATGGCTACACCTTC. The chain is made from TRBV6-1 and TRBJ1-2, and the D gene may be TRBD1, 5 bases matching. V loses 5 bases, J loses 4 bases, and the germline ends lie 20 bases apart. Its CDR3 holds 16 amino acids, cysteine through phenylalanine. The DNA shown is the 48-base CDR3, in frame from base 1. Per the germline V gene, MNHNS is the CDR1 and SASEGT is the CDR2.